The rows below give T cell receptor beta chains drawn from one sample of a study of shared clonotypes between healthy human individuals. Using immunoSEQ multiplex PCR, the repertoire was profiled, and TCRdb retains in-frame clones only, with some absent. In the table there are under 2.5 million clones, 85% to 95% of which are singletons. The sequencing input was naive CD4+ T cells from PBMCs. All receptors derive from a man aged 18 to 35 in good health. Some clones in this sample may be carry-over from other donors' samples. CDR3s include the opening cysteine and the closing phenylalanine or tryptophan. Fields, in order: clone size, D gene, V gene, J gene, CDR3 DNA, CDR3 protein. D genes are given only for firm matches. Rows give clone size only sometimes, using once, few, many, or a class for an expanded clone.

NA,TRBD2,TRBV5-1,TRBJ2-5,TGCGCCAGCAGCTTGAGAGCGGGAGGAGGGGAGACCCAGTACTTC,CASSLRAGGGETQYF
NA,NA,TRBV5-1,TRBJ2-5,TGCGCCAGCAGCTGGGGGCCGGCGTTCGAAGAGACCCAGTACTTC,CASSWGPAFEETQYF
NA,NA,TRBV28,TRBJ2-7,TGTGCCAGCAGTCCCCGGGCGATCTACGAGCAGTACTTC,CASSPRAIYEQYF
NA,NA,TRBV20-1,TRBJ1-2,TGCAGTGCTAGGGGCCACTATGGCTACACCTTC,CSARGHYGYTF
NA,NA,TRBV5-1,TRBJ2-3,TGCGCCAGCAGCCCGGTGGGTGGAGGGGATACGCAGTATTTT,CASSPVGGGDTQYF
NA,NA,TRBV29-1,TRBJ2-1,TGCAGCGTCTCAACTCGTAATGAGCAGTTCTTC,CSVSTRNEQFF
once,NA,TRBV4-1,TRBJ1-4,TGCGCCAGCAGCCAAGATCAGGGCGGCGGTGTAATTAGTGAAAAACTGTTTTTT,CASSQDQGGGVISEKLFF
NA,TRBD2,TRBV6-5,TRBJ2-7,TGTGCCAGCAGGTTGGGGGGGGCCTACGAGCAGTACTTC,CASRLGGAYEQYF
NA,NA,TRBV5-1,TRBJ1-1,TGCGCCAGCAGCTTGGGGCTTAGCCAGGGGAGGGGAGCTGAAGCTTTCTTT,CASSLGLSQGRGAEAFF
NA,TRBD1,TRBV7-2,TRBJ2-5,TGTGCCAGCAGCTCATATTACAGGGGAGCCGGTGAGACCCAGTACTTC,CASSSYYRGAGETQYF
once,TRBD2,TRBV6-6,TRBJ2-5,TGTGCCAGCAAACTAGCGGGAGATATAGAGACCCAGTACTTC,CASKLAGDIETQYF
NA,TRBD1,TRBV5-1,TRBJ2-7,TGCGCCAGCAGCCCGCCGACAGGGGCGATGACTACCTCCTACGAGCAGTACTTC,CASSPPTGAMTTSYEQYF
NA,NA,TRBV6-1,TRBJ1-1,TGTGCCAGTCTCGGACAGCAGAACACTGAAGCTTTCTTT,CASLGQQNTEAFF
NA,TRBD1,TRBV7-2,TRBJ2-7,TGTGCCAGCAGCTCGCCGGTCGGGACAGGGGGCTACGAGCAGTACTTC,CASSSPVGTGGYEQYF
NA,TRBD1,TRBV28,TRBJ1-2,TGTGCCAGCAGTTTAGTGGACAGGGGAGGCTACACCTTC,CASSLVDRGGYTF
NA,TRBD2,TRBV6-1,TRBJ2-7,TGTGCCAGCAGTGTGGGAGGGGTCTGGGGCAGCACCTACGAGCAGTACTTC,CASSVGGVWGSTYEQYF
few,NA,TRBV5-1,TRBJ1-1,TGCGCCAGCAGCTTGGAGGGAATTTACACTGAAGCTTTCTTT,CASSLEGIYTEAFF
NA,NA,TRBV5-4,TRBJ1-4,TGTGCCAGCAGCCGGGGTGGATCAACTAATGAAAAACTGTTTTTT,CASSRGGSTNEKLFF
NA,TRBD2,TRBV2,TRBJ2-7,TGTGCCAGCAGGGAAGCGGGAGGGGGGTTTCGCGAGCAGTACTTC,CASREAGGGFREQYF
NA,TRBD2,TRBV18,TRBJ2-1,TGTGCCAGCTCACTTGGACTAGCGGGCGAGCAGTTCTTC,CASSLGLAGEQFF
NA,NA,TRBV9,TRBJ2-5,TGTGCCAGCAGCGTAGCCCTGACGGGGGAAGAGACCCAGTACTTC,CASSVALTGEETQYF
NA,NA,TRBV28,TRBJ1-2,TGTGCCAGCGGGGGATTACACCTTAACTATGGCTACACCTTC,CASGGLHLNYGYTF
NA,NA,TRBV25-1,TRBJ2-7,TGTGCCAGCAGTGAATTGGACAGCGATTCCTACGAGCAGTACTTC,CASSELDSDSYEQYF
NA,TRBD1,TRBV18,TRBJ1-4,TGTGCCAGCTCTCGTGGACAGGGTACGAAGGAAAAACTGTTTTTT,CASSRGQGTKEKLFF
NA,TRBD2,TRBV5-4,TRBJ2-1,TGTGCCAGCAATCTAGCGGGCTCCAATGAGCAGTTCTTC,CASNLAGSNEQFF
once,TRBD2,TRBV9,TRBJ2-3,TGTGCCAGCAGCGCCCTAGGACTAGCGGAGAGCACAGATACGCAGTATTTT,CASSALGLAESTDTQYF
NA,NA,TRBV19,TRBJ2-3,TGTGCCAGTAGTATAGGACCGGATACGCAGTATTTT,CASSIGPDTQYF
NA,NA,TRBV7-2,TRBJ1-4,TGTGCCAGCAGCTTACAGGGGCCTAATGAAAAACTGTTTTTT,CASSLQGPNEKLFF